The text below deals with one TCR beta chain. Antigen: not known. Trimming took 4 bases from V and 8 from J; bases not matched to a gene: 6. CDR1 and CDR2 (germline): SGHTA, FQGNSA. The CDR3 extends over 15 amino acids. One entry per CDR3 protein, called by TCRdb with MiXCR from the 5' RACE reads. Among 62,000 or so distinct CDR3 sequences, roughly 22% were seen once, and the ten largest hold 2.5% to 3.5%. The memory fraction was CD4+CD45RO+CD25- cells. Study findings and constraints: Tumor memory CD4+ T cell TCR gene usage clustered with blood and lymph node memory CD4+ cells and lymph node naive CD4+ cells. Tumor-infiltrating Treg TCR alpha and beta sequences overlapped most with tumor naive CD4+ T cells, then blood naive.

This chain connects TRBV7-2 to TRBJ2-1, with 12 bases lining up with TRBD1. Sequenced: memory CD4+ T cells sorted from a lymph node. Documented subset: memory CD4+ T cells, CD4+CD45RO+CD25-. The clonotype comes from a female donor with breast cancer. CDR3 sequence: CASSWGQGASDEQFF. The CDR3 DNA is TGTGCCAGCAGCTGGGGACAGGGGGCAAGTGATGAGCAGTTCTTC.